A single sample gave rise to the 30 T cell receptor beta chains below, sequenced in a study of low-dose radiotherapy and immunotherapy resistance in tumors. TRAV- and TRBV-specific primers were used for first-strand cDNA, which covered alpha and beta chains. TCR amplification involved 20 to 25 PCR cycles with a constant-region primer and V-primer adapter. TCRdb used MiXCR to reprocess the reads, holding one entry per CDR3 protein. Here the sample spans approximately 6,300 distinct CDR3 sequences, 80% to 85% being singletons. The origin of the receptors is a human donor with advanced metastatic prostate, ovarian, gallbladder or colorectal cancer (not recorded which). This table probably holds off-target reads from a library built for another chain.

The chain carries TRBV24-1 and TRBJ1-2; 7 positions match TRBD1. Germline V lookup: CDR1 KGHDR, CDR2 SFDVKD. The CDR3 runs to 14 residues. Unmatched junction bases numbered 5, after V lost 2 bases and J lost 6 bases. This CDR3 is CATSDSGTEHGYTF. Written as DNA, the CDR3 is TGTGCCACCAGTGATTCCGGGACAGAGCATGGCTACACCTTC.

The V call is TRBV20-1, the J call TRBJ2-1; TRBD2 matches 9 bases. The trim removed 6 bases at V and 6 bases at J, leaving 9 bases unmatched. The CDR3 spans 14 residues. Germline CDR1 and CDR2: DFQATT and SNEGSKA (reference sequence). As DNA, the CDR3 is TGCAGTGCCCTTGGCGGGACTAGCCTCAATGAGCAGTTCTTC. Its translation: CSALGGTSLNEQFF.

The J gene is TRBJ2-7, the V gene TRBV6-5; TRBD1 matches at 7 bases. The V gene's germline CDR1 is MNHEY and CDR2 SVGAGI. V lost 8 bases, J lost 3 bases, and 7 bases stayed unmatched. The CDR3 is 13 residues long. CDR3 sequence reads: CASRDSVNYEQYF. The CDR3 bases are TGTGCCAGCCGGGACAGTGTAAACTACGAGCAGTACTTC.

This sequence joins TRBV4-2 and TRBJ2-1; unclear D gene. The V end was cut by 1 base, the J end by 7 bases, with 5 bases between. Germline loops: CDR1 LGHNA, CDR2 YNFKEQ. This CDR3 spans 12 amino acids. DNA of the CDR3: TGTGCCAGCAGCCAAGTGGCTAATGAGCAGTTCTTC. Translating gives CASSQVANEQFF.

The V gene is TRBV4-3, the J gene TRBJ2-4; the D gene is possibly TRBD2 (5 bases). This CDR3 region has 16 residues. V was cut by 3 bases and J by 2 bases, with 14 bases left in between. In germline, CDR1 is LGHNA, CDR2 YSLEER. The CDR3 DNA reads as TGCGCCAGCAGCCATGAGCGGTTCGGGCCCAAAAACATTCAGTACTTC. Translation gives CASSHERFGPKNIQYF.

J is TRBJ2-3 and V is TRBV12-3 or TRBV12-4; weak D call: TRBD2 (5 bases). V was pared by 5 bases and J by 0 bases, with 9 bases between. The CDR3 runs 14 residues. CDR3 DNA sequence: TGTGCCAGCAGTAGCCTAGCTAGCACAGATACGCAGTATTTT. It codes for CASSSLASTDTQYF.

This clonotype has a single count. The chain employs TRBV20-1 and TRBJ2-1; D gene uncertain. The CDR3 has 13 amino acids. V was cut by 6 bases and J by 0 bases, with 9 bases left in between. Germline CDR1 is DFQATT and CDR2 is SNEGSKA (reference sequence). The CDR3 reads CSAWPSSYNEQFF. The CDR3, as DNA: TGCAGTGCCTGGCCCAGCTCCTACAATGAGCAGTTCTTC.

The J gene is TRBJ2-7, the V gene TRBV3-1, with a possible D match to TRBD2 (6 bases). Germline CDR1 and CDR2: LGHDT and YNNKEL (reference sequence). The CDR3 has 14 residues. Deletions cut 1 base from V and 1 base from J, with 8 bases between. CDR3 in DNA: TGTGCCAGCAGCCAAGCTGGGGGGTCCTACGAGCAGTACTTC. It translates to CASSQAGGSYEQYF.

This rearrangement joins TRBV20-1 to TRBJ2-3; D gene unclear. Trimming stripped 3 bases from V and 6 bases from J, with 7 bases between. CDR3 length: 11 amino acids. Germline-derived CDR1 and CDR2 are DFQATT and SNEGSKA (reference sequence). DNA of the CDR3: TGCAGTGCTAGCCTGGGCGATACGCAGTATTTT. This gives the protein CSASLGDTQYF.

The rearrangement uses TRBV7-3 and TRBJ2-7, with TRBD1 matching 9 bases. V lost 5 bases to trimming and J lost 5 bases; unmatched junction nucleotides: 7. Germline CDR1 reads SGHTA; CDR2 reads FQGTGA. The CDR3 covers 14 residues. The CDR3 spells CASSPGQGLDEQYF. The CDR3 DNA reads as TGTGCCAGCAGCCCGGGACAGGGTCTTGACGAGCAGTACTTC.

The chain recombines TRBV19 with TRBJ2-2; D might be TRBD1 (6 bases). Germline V gives CDR1 LNHDA, CDR2 SQIVND (reference sequence). With 6 bases removed from V and 5 bases from J, the gap between germline ends came to 19 bases. The CDR3 consists of 16 residues. The CDR3 loop reads CASSPQGPPQTGELFF. The CDR3 nucleotides read TGTGCCAGTAGCCCTCAGGGGCCACCACAAACCGGGGAGCTGTTTTTT.

The chain combines TRBV10-2 with TRBJ2-1, with 10 positions matching TRBD2. Germline loops: CDR1 WSHSY, CDR2 SAAADI. The CDR3 spans 14 residues. V shed 4 bases, J shed 6 bases, and the junction held 3 bases outside the gene matches. The CDR3 DNA sequence: TGCGCCAGCAGTGGCAGCGGGAGGGCCAATGAGCAGTTCTTC. Translated: CASSGSGRANEQFF.

This clonotype showed up just a few times. The chain carries TRBV3-1 and TRBJ2-3; TRBD2 is a possible D gene (5 bases). Deletions cut 0 bases from V and 3 bases from J, with 16 bases between. This CDR3 is 17 amino acids long. CDR1 and CDR2 from the germline V gene are LGHDT and YNNKEL (reference sequence). CDR3 protein: CASSQEGGGIRTDTQYF. CDR3 bases: TGTGCCAGCAGCCAAGAAGGAGGAGGAATCCGAACAGATACGCAGTATTTT.

This chain links TRBV5-1 with TRBJ2-1; possible D gene TRBD1, 6 bases. Germline-derived CDR1 and CDR2 are SGHRS and YFSETQ. The V gene lost 0 bases and the J gene lost 6 bases, with 13 bases spanning the gap. The CDR3 has 15 residues. The CDR3 DNA follows: TGCGCCAGCAGCTTGGGTTATCTAGGGGGCAATGAGCAGTTCTTC. Residues: CASSLGYLGGNEQFF. Combining the CDR3 with reference TRBV5-1 and TRBJ2-1 gives the whole variable domain KAGVTQTPRYLIKTRGQQVTLSCSPISGHRSVSWYQQTPGQGLQFLFEYFSETQRNKGNFPGRFSGRQFSNSRSEMNVSTLELGDSALYLCASSLGYLGGNEQFFGPGTRLTVL.

This clonotype has a handful of counts. The rearrangement links TRBV6-5 to TRBJ2-2; tentative D call: TRBD2 (5 bases). The length of the CDR3 is 16 residues. V was clipped by 7 bases and J by 4 bases, with 19 bases between them. Germline V gives CDR1 MNHEY, CDR2 SVGAGI. The CDR3 sequence is CASTFSGIGITGELFF. In DNA form, the CDR3 reads TGTGCCAGCACCTTCTCGGGGATCGGGATCACCGGGGAGCTGTTTTTT.

This chain joins TRBV7-6 and TRBJ1-5; 10 positions agree with TRBD1. Germline trimming cut 5 bases from V and 4 bases from J; bases unmatched to any gene: 5. The germline V gene has CDR1 SGHVS and CDR2 FNYEAQ. This CDR3 is built from 15 residues. In DNA, the CDR3 is TGTGCCAGCAGCCCGGACAGGGGGAGAAATCAGCCCCAGCATTTT. Translation gives CASSPDRGRNQPQHF.

CDR3 DNA: TGTGCCAGCAGTTTACCCTCGGGACAGTCCTACAATGAGCAGTTCTTC. Translated: CASSLPSGQSYNEQFF. The chain employs TRBV28 and TRBJ2-1, with 7 bases aligning to TRBD1. Looked up from germline, CDR1 is MDHEN and CDR2 is SYDVKM. V gave up 2 bases and J gave up 1 base; unmatched junction bases: 5. The CDR3 runs to 16 residues.

This chain links TRBV20-1 with TRBJ2-3; 9 bases align to TRBD1. Per germline, CDR1 DFQATT and CDR2 SNEGSKA (reference sequence). J was trimmed by 4 bases and V by 4 bases; bases with no gene match: 15. This CDR3 is built from 17 residues. The CDR3 loop is CSATPISGTGKSDTQYF. CDR3 DNA: TGCAGTGCTACCCCGATCTCCGGGACAGGGAAGTCAGATACGCAGTATTTT.

This chain links TRBV7-2 with TRBJ2-7, with no clear D. The CDR3 spans 13 residues. V lost 5 bases, J lost 3 bases, and 11 bases lay in between. Germline V CDR1 and CDR2: SGHTA, FQGNSA. CDR3 region: CASSKGGLYEQYF. The DNA for the CDR3 is TGTGCCAGCAGCAAGGGTGGCCTCTACGAGCAGTACTTC.

This clonotype was seen a handful of times. This sequence joins TRBV11-2 and TRBJ2-2, with TRBD2 matching over 9 bases. Germline values: CDR1 SGHAT, CDR2 FQNNGV. Trimming removed 3 bases from V and 4 bases from J; junction bases left unmatched: 6. The CDR3 loop spans 16 amino acids. The CDR3 sequence is CASSFQTSGLTGELFF. The CDR3 nucleotides read TGTGCCAGCAGCTTCCAGACTAGCGGCCTCACCGGGGAGCTGTTTTTT.

In this sample, this clonotype turned up once. The V call is TRBV12-3 or TRBV12-4, the J call TRBJ1-5; 8 bases line up with TRBD1. CDR3 size: 15 residues. The V and J ends lost 5 bases and 2 bases, in that order; junction bases with no gene match: 5. CDR3 nucleotide sequence: TGTGCCAGCAGTCTCCAGACAGGGGGCAATCAGCCCCAGCATTTT. Encoded protein: CASSLQTGGNQPQHF.

The CDR3 sequence: CASTDRGYYEQYF. Written as DNA, the CDR3 is TGTGCCAGCACAGACAGGGGTTACTACGAGCAGTACTTC. This rearrangement joins TRBV28 to TRBJ2-7, with 8 bases fitting TRBD1. V lost 7 bases to trimming and J lost 3 bases; unmatched junction nucleotides: 5. The CDR3 is made up of 13 amino acids. Germline lookup yields CDR1 MDHEN and CDR2 SYDVKM.

The gene calls are TRBV24-1 and TRBJ2-5; unclear D gene. The CDR3 extends over 14 amino acids. The germline V and J ends were trimmed by 4 bases and 3 bases, with 11 bases remaining between them. Germline assignment: CDR1 KGHDR and CDR2 SFDVKD. CDR3 protein: CATSEGGWEETQYF. The CDR3 coding sequence is TGTGCCACCAGTGAAGGTGGCTGGGAAGAGACCCAGTACTTC.

CDR3 sequence: CASSERLAAEQFF. CDR3 sequence (DNA): TGTGCCAGCAGCGAGAGACTAGCGGCAGAGCAGTTCTTC. The J gene is TRBJ2-1, the V gene TRBV9, with 9 bases fitting TRBD2. V gave up 3 bases and J gave up 10 bases; unmatched junction bases: 5. The CDR3 loop spans 13 amino acids. In germline, CDR1 is SGDLS, CDR2 YYNGEE.

This rearrangement joins TRBV9 to TRBJ2-7; D may be TRBD1 (5 bases). Germline values: CDR1 SGDLS, CDR2 YYNGEE. This CDR3 is built from 13 residues. The V end was cut by 0 bases, the J end by 6 bases, with 10 bases between. The CDR3 DNA reads TGTGCCAGCAGCGTAGAGTCAACAGGCGAGCAGTACTTC. Residues: CASSVESTGEQYF.

The CDR3 here is CASSGDRVWNGYTF. The CDR3, as DNA: TGTGCCAGCAGTGGGGACAGGGTATGGAATGGCTACACCTTC. This chain connects TRBV28 to TRBJ1-2, with 9 bases that match TRBD1. CDR1 and CDR2 (germline): MDHEN, SYDVKM. The V and J ends lost 5 bases and 6 bases, in that order; junction bases with no gene match: 7. The CDR3 spans 14 residues.

Only one count was recorded for this clonotype. Relative to the germline gene, one junction end is altered; a read error may explain this. The chain employs TRBV10-2 and TRBJ2-5, with D possibly being TRBD1 or TRBD2 (5 bases each). The CDR3 runs to 12 residues. The germline V gene encodes CDR1 WSHSY and CDR2 SAAADI. The chain's CDR3 is CASSPGRETHYF. The CDR3 nucleotides read TGCGCCAGCAGTCCGGGGCGAGAGACCCATTACTTC.

The chain employs TRBV7-9 and TRBJ1-1, with a weak D call TRBD1 (6 bases). The V end was cut by 2 bases, the J end by 9 bases, with 13 bases between. Germline V gene lookup returns CDR1 SEHNR and CDR2 FQNEAQ (reference sequence). The CDR3 contains 13 residues. CDR3 coding DNA: TGTGCCAGCAGCTTAAGTGGGCAGGGGAAAGCTTTCTTT. Translated, it gives CASSLSGQGKAFF.

The CDR3 nucleotides are TGCAGTGCCGTTAGCGGGAGTAGAGAGACCCAGTACTTC. Its protein product is CSAVSGSRETQYF. The V call is TRBV20-1, the J call TRBJ2-5; 9 nucleotides agree with TRBD2. The junction had 6 bases not matched to a gene; V was cut back by 6 bases and J by 4 bases. This CDR3 contains 13 residues. The germline CDR1 and CDR2 sequences are DFQATT and SNEGSKA (reference sequence).

The chain couples TRBV5-1 to TRBJ2-5; no clear D gene. The CDR3 is 12 residues long. Germline-derived CDR1 and CDR2 are SGHRS and YFSETQ. V gave up 0 bases and J gave up 5 bases, with 5 bases separating them. CDR3 sequence: CASSLGRETQYF. The CDR3 DNA reads as TGCGCCAGCAGCTTGGGGCGGGAGACCCAGTACTTC.